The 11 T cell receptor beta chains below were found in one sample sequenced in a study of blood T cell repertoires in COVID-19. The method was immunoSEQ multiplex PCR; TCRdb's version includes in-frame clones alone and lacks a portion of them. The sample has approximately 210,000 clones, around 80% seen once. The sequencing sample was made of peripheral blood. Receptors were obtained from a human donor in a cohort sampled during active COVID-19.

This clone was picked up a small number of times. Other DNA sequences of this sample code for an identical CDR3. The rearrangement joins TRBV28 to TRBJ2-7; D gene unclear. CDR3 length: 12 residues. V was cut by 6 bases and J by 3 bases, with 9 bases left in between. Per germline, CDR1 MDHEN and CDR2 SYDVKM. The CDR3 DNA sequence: TGTGCCAGCAGGGGCCGACGCTACGAGCAGTACTTC. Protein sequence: CASRGRRYEQYF.

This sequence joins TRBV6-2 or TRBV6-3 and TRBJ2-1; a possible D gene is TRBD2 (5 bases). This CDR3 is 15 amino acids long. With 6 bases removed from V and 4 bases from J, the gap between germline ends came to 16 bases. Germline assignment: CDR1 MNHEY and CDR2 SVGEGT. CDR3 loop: CASSPVESGYNEQFF. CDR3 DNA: TGTGCCAGCAGCCCCGTGGAGAGCGGATACAATGAGCAGTTCTTC.

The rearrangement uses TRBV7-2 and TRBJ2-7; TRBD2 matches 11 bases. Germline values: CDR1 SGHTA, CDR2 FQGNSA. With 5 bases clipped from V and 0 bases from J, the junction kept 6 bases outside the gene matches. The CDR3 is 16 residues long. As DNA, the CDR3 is TGTGCCAGCAGCCATCCGGGACTAGCGGACTCCTACGAGCAGTACTTC. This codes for CASSHPGLADSYEQYF.

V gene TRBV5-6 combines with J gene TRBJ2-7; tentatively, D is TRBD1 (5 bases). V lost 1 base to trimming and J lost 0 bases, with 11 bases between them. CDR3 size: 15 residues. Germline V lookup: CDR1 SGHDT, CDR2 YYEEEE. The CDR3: CASSLRTLPSYEQYF. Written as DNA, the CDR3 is TGTGCCAGCAGCTTGAGGACACTGCCCTCCTACGAGCAGTACTTC.

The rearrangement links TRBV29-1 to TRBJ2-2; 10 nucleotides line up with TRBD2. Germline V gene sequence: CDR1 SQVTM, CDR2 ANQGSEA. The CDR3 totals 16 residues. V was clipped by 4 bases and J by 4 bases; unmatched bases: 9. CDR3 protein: CSVGWASGRVTGELFF. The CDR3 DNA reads TGCAGCGTTGGTTGGGCTAGCGGGAGAGTCACCGGGGAGCTGTTTTTT.

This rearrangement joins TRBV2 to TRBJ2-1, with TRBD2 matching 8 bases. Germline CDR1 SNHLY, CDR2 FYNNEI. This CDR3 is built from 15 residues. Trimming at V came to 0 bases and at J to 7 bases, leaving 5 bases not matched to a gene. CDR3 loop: CASSEASGTGNEQFF. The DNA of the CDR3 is TGTGCCAGCAGTGAAGCTAGCGGGACGGGAAATGAGCAGTTCTTC.

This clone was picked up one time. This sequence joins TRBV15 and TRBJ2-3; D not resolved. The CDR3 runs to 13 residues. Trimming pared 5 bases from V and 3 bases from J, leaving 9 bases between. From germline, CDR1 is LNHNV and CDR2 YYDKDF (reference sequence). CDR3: CATSLLRTDTQYF. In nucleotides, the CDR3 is TGTGCCACCAGCTTACTAAGAACAGATACGCAGTATTTT.

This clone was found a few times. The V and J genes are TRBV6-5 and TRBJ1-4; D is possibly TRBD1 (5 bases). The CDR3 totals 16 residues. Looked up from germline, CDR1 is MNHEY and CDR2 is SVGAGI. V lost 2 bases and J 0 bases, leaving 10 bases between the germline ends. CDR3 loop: CASSYRQGATNEKLFF. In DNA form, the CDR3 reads TGTGCCAGCAGTTACCGCCAGGGTGCAACTAATGAAAAACTGTTTTTT.

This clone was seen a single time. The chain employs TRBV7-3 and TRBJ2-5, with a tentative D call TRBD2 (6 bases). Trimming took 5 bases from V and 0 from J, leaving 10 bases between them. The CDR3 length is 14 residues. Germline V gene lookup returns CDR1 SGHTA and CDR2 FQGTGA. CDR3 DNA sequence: TGTGCCAGCAGCCGGAGCGGGCACCAAGAGACCCAGTACTTC. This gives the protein CASSRSGHQETQYF.

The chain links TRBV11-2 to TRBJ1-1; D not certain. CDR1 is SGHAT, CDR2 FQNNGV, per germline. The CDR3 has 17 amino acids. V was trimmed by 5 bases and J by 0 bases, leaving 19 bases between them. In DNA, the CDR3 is TGTGCCAGCAGCCCAACACTAGAAATAGTGCTGAACACTGAAGCTTTCTTT. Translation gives CASSPTLEIVLNTEAFF.

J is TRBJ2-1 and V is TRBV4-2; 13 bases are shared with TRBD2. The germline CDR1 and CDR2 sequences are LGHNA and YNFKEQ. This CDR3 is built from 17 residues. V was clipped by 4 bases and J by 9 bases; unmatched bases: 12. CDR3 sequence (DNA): TGTGCCAGCAGCCTTGGAGGACTAGCGGGAGTCTCGGTTGAGCAGTTCTTC. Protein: CASSLGGLAGVSVEQFF.